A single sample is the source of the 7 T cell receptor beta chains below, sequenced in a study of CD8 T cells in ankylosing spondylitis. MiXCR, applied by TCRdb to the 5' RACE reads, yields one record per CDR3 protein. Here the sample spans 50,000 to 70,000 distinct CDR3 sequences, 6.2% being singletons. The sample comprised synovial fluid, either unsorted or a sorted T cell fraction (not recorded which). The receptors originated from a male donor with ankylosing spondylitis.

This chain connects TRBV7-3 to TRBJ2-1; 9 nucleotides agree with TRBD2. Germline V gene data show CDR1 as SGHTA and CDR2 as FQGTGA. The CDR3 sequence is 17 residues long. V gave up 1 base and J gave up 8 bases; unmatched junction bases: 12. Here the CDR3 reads CASSLSWAGGSLDEQFF. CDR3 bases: TGTGCCAGCAGCTTAAGCTGGGCGGGAGGGAGTCTGGATGAGCAGTTCTTC. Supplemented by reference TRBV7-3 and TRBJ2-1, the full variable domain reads GAGVSQTPSNKVTEKGKYVELRCDPISGHTALYWYRQSLGQGPEFLIYFQGTGAADDSGLPNDRFFAVRPEGSVSTLKIQRTERGDSAVYLCASSLSWAGGSLDEQFFGPGTRLTVL.

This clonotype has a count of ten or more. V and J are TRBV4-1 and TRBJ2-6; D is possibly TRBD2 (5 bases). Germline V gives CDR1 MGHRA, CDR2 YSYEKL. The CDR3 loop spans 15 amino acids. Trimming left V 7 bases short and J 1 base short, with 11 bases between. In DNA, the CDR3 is TGCGCCAGCACCGGACTGCCATCTGGGGCCAACGTCCTGACTTTC. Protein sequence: CASTGLPSGANVLTF.

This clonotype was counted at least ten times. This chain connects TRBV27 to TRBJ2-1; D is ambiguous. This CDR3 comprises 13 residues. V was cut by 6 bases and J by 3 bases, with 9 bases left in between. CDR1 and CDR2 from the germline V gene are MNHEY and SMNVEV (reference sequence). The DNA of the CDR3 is TGTGCCAGCAGGACCTCGTACTACAATGAGCAGTTCTTC. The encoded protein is CASRTSYYNEQFF.

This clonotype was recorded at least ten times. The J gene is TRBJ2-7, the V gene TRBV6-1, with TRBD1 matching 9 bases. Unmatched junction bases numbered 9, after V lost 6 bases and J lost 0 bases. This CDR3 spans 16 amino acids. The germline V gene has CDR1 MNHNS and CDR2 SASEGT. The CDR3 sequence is CASSRTGVFSSYEQYF. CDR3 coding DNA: TGTGCCAGCAGCCGGACAGGGGTCTTCTCCTCCTACGAGCAGTACTTC.

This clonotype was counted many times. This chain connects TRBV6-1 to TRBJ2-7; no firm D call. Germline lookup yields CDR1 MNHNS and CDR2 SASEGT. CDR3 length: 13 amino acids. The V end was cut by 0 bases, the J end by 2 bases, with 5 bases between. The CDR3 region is CASSEAGTYEQYF. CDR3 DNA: TGTGCCAGCAGTGAAGCTGGCACCTACGAGCAGTACTTC.

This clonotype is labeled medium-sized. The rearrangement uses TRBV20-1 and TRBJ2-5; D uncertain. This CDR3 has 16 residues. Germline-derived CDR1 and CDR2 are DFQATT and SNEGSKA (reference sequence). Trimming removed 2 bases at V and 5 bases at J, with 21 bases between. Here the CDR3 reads CSARNLRSETGETQYF. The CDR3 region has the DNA TGCAGTGCTAGAAACCTCAGAAGCGAAACTGGGGAGACCCAGTACTTC.

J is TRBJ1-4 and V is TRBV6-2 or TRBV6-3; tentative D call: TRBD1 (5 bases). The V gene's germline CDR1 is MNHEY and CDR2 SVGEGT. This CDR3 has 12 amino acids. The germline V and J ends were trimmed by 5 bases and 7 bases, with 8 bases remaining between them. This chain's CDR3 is CASSAGTEKLFF. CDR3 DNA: TGTGCCAGCAGTGCGGGGACTGAAAAACTGTTTTTT.